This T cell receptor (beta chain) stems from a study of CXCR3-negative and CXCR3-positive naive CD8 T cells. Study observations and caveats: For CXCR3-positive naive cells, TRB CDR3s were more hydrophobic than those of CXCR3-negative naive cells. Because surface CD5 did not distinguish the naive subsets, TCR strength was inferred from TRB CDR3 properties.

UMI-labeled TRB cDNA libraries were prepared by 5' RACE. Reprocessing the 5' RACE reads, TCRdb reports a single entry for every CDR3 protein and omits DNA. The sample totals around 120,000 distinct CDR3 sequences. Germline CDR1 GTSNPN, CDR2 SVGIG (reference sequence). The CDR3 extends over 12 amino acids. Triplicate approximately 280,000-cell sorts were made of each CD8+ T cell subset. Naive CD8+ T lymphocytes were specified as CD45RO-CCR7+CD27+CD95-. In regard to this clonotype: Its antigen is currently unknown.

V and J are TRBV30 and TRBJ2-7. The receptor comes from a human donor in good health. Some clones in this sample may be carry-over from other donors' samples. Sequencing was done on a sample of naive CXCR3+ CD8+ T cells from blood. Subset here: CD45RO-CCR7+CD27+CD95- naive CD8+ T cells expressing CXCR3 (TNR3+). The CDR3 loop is CAWSVQTYEQYF. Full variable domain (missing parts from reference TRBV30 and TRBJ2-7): SQTIHQWPATLVQPVGSPLSLECTVEGTSNPNLYWYRQAAGRGLQLLFYSVGIGQISSEVPQNLSASRPQDRQFILSSKKLLLSDSGFYLCAWSVQTYEQYFGPGTRLTVT.